The sequence of this T cell receptor (beta chain) was determined in a study of blood T cell repertoires in COVID-19. Whole-study context: From the United States, Italy and Spain came samples of acute and convalescent COVID-19.

V was cut by 1 base and J by 4 bases, with 5 bases left in between. Germline values: CDR1 SGHDN, CDR2 FVKESK. The CDR3 spans 14 residues. Assay: immunoSEQ multiplex PCR; the TCRdb copy retains only in-frame clones and omits some. In the table there are around 180,000 clones, 88% of which are singletons. The chain links TRBV14 to TRBJ1-6; no clear D. The receptor was isolated from a man between 60 and 75 years old with acute or convalescent COVID-19. The sample consisted of peripheral blood. Here the CDR3 DNA reads TGTGCCAGCAGCCAAGGCCGGTATAATTCACCCCTCCACTTT. It specifies CASSQGRYNSPLHF.